One and the same sample provided the 8 T cell receptor beta chains below, sequenced in a study of cytomegalovirus exposure and HLA in healthy donors. In the PCR, 60 Vbeta and 13 Jbeta primers were used. Repertoires were generated with immunoSEQ multiplex PCR, while TCRdb's copy carries only in-frame clones and drops some. The sample records 150,000 to 200,000 clones, approximately 81% being singletons. The sample was PBMCs. The receptors derive from a woman in her twenties or thirties in good health and CMV-seronegative.

In the case of this clone: Other nucleotide sequences in the sample specify the same CDR3. The chain joins TRBV7-2 to TRBJ2-1, with D tentatively TRBD2 (6 bases). The CDR3 runs 15 residues. Looked up from germline, CDR1 is SGHTA and CDR2 is FQGNSA. The germline V and J ends were trimmed by 3 bases and 0 bases, with 9 bases remaining between them. CDR3 coding DNA: TGTGCCAGCAGCTTGGCCGGGAGCTCCTACAATGAGCAGTTCTTC. Translating it yields CASSLAGSSYNEQFF.

The rearrangement links TRBV28 to TRBJ1-5, with unresolved D. Per germline, CDR1 MDHEN and CDR2 SYDVKM. This CDR3 comprises 18 residues. V lost 5 bases to trimming and J lost 2 bases, with 22 bases between them. CDR3 in amino acids: CASSLYPPARGGNQPQHF. CDR3 sequence (DNA): TGTGCCAGCAGTCTATACCCCCCCGCACGGGGAGGCAATCAGCCCCAGCATTTT.

The gene calls are TRBV27 and TRBJ2-3, with D unresolved. This CDR3 contains 15 residues. CDR1 is MNHEY, CDR2 SMNVEV, per germline (reference sequence). Trimming pared 5 bases from V and 2 bases from J, leaving 14 bases between. The CDR3 bases are TGTGCCAGCAGTCTGAAGCAGGAAGTCACAGATACGCAGTATTTT. Protein sequence: CASSLKQEVTDTQYF.

The genes are TRBV2 and TRBJ2-7, with 7 bases fitting TRBD1. This CDR3 spans 16 amino acids. After removal of 3 bases from V and 1 base from J, the junction contained 9 bases not matched to a gene. The germline V gene has CDR1 SNHLY and CDR2 FYNNEI. The DNA of the CDR3 is TGTGCCAGCAGTGAGGAGGCTGGGACAGTTTCCTACGAGCAGTACTTC. Its protein product is CASSEEAGTVSYEQYF.

The chain couples TRBV13 to TRBJ2-2; D possibly corresponds to TRBD1 (6 bases). Germline CDR1 reads PRHDT; CDR2 reads FYEKMQ (reference sequence). Trimming shortened V by 6 bases and J by 3 bases, and 17 bases separated the two germline ends. The CDR3 runs 16 residues. Written as DNA, the CDR3 is TGTGCCAGCAGGACCCAGGGGCTGAGTTACACCGGGGAGCTGTTTTTT. This translates into CASRTQGLSYTGELFF.

The chain carries TRBV5-4 and TRBJ1-1, with 9 bases that match TRBD1. Germline-derived CDR1 and CDR2 are SGHNT and YYREEE (reference sequence). Trimming cost V 0 bases and J 5 bases; bases outside gene matches: 14. This CDR3 is 18 amino acids long. The CDR3 nucleotides read TGTGCCAGCAGCTTGGGGGTCGGGACAGGGAAGGTGTGGACTGAAGCTTTCTTT. Residues: CASSLGVGTGKVWTEAFF.

A few counts support this clone. This sequence joins TRBV14 and TRBJ2-7, with 8 positions matching TRBD2. The V segment lost 5 bases and the J segment 2 bases; nucleotides outside the gene matches: 8. This CDR3 has 15 residues. Looked up from germline, CDR1 is SGHDN and CDR2 is FVKESK. The CDR3, as DNA: TGTGCCAGCAGCTGGACTAGCAGACCAACCTACGAGCAGTACTTC. It codes for CASSWTSRPTYEQYF.

V and J are TRBV6-1 and TRBJ2-7; weak D call: TRBD1 (6 bases). CDR1 is MNHNS and CDR2 is SASEGT in the germline V gene. The V end was cut by 4 bases, the J end by 4 bases, with 14 bases between. The CDR3 totals 14 residues. CDR3 sequence (DNA): TGTGCCAGCAGTGCCCACAGGGCGGGTTACGAGCAGTACTTC. It encodes CASSAHRAGYEQYF.